The 7 T cell receptor beta chains presented below share a single source sample, sequenced in a study of blood T cell repertoires in COVID-19. Profiled with immunoSEQ multiplex PCR; TCRdb holds only in-frame clones, not every one. This repertoire shows 85,000 to 130,000 clones, approximately 80% found once; its top ten account for about 14%. Sequencing was performed on peripheral blood. These receptors all come from a woman aged 60 to 75 with acute or convalescent COVID-19.

This clone showed up just a few times. The V call is TRBV4-2, the J call TRBJ2-5; 8 bases agree with TRBD2. The CDR3 covers 18 residues. Germline assignment: CDR1 LGHNA and CDR2 YNFKEQ. Trimming took 1 base from V and 3 from J; bases not matched to a gene: 13. The CDR3 nucleotides are TGTGCCAGCAGCCAAGCCAGCGGGGGCCTCTTAGGGAAAGAGACCCAGTACTTC. Translating it yields CASSQASGGLLGKETQYF.

The CDR3 loop reads CASSRGAEFSYNEQFF. DNA of the CDR3: TGTGCCAGCAGTCGGGGGGCCGAGTTCTCCTACAATGAGCAGTTCTTC. The chain uses TRBV6-4 and TRBJ2-1; weak D call: TRBD2 (7 bases). The germline V gene encodes CDR1 MRHNA and CDR2 SNTAGT. The CDR3 loop spans 16 amino acids. V lost 5 bases and J lost 0, with 14 bases in between.

The rearrangement links TRBV29-1 to TRBJ1-1, with no clear D. The germline V gene has CDR1 SQVTM and CDR2 ANQGSEA. The CDR3 sequence is 11 residues long. The CDR3 spells CNTEKNTEAFF. The CDR3 nucleotides are TGCAACACAGAGAAGAACACTGAAGCTTTCTTT.

The rearrangement joins TRBV2 to TRBJ1-5; 10 bases align to TRBD1. Germline V gives CDR1 SNHLY, CDR2 FYNNEI. V was pared by 4 bases and J by 3 bases, with 9 bases of the junction left unmatched. The length of the CDR3 is 17 residues. In nucleotides, the CDR3 is TGTGCCAGCAGTGCACGATCCGGGACAGGGGTCAATCAGCCCCAGCATTTT. Amino acids: CASSARSGTGVNQPQHF.

A few counts support this clone. This chain uses TRBV5-1 with TRBJ2-5, with D perhaps matching TRBD1 (5 bases). This CDR3 spans 16 amino acids. Germline-derived CDR1 and CDR2 are SGHRS and YFSETQ. V gave up 3 bases and J gave up 3 bases, with 18 bases separating them. This CDR3 is CASSSQVFVNEETQYF. In DNA form, the CDR3 reads TGCGCCAGCAGCTCACAGGTTTTTGTGAATGAAGAGACCCAGTACTTC.

In DNA, the CDR3 is TGTGCCACCAGTGATGCTCGGACAGTTGGGGCACCCCTCCACTTT. Amino acid sequence: CATSDARTVGAPLHF. The rearrangement links TRBV24-1 to TRBJ1-6; weak D call: TRBD1 (6 bases). The CDR3 has 15 residues. CDR1 KGHDR and CDR2 SFDVKD come from the germline V gene. V dropped 3 bases and J dropped 11 bases, with 16 bases sitting between them.

The chain is built from TRBV19 and TRBJ1-5, with D uncertain. Trimming pared 6 bases from V and 0 bases from J, leaving 15 bases between. Looked up from germline, CDR1 is LNHDA and CDR2 is SQIVND (reference sequence). The CDR3 length is 16 residues. The CDR3 DNA follows: TGTGCCAGTAGCCCACCCAGGTTTTATAGCAATCAGCCCCAGCATTTT. This sequence encodes CASSPPRFYSNQPQHF.